These T cell receptor beta chains were read from a single sample in a study of human T cells and chemical hapten exposure. TCRdb reprocessed the RACE reads via MiXCR and lists one record per CDR3 protein. This table holds 90,000 to 120,000 distinct CDR3 sequences, roughly 11% found once. Here the sequenced sample was whole blood, taken in connection with sensitization to the hapten diphenylcyclopropenone (DPC). Receptors originate from a middle-aged woman with alopecia areata. Some clones in this sample may be carry-over from other donors' samples. The CDR3 runs from the conserved cysteine through the conserved F or W. D genes are given only for firm matches. Clone sizes are given selectively: once, few, many, or a class where the clone is expanded.

TGCAGTGCTAGAGATTTGAGGCAGGGGTCACGAGAGACCCAGTACTTC | CSARDLRQGSRETQYF | NA | NA | TRBV20-1 | 16 | TRBJ2-5
TGTGCCAGCAGAGGGGGGTCGGGCAATCAGCCCCAGCATTTT | CASRGGSGNQPQHF | NA | NA | TRBV6-5 | 14 | TRBJ1-5
TGCAGTGCTAGTCGCCCTAGGATCAATGAGCAGTTCTTC | CSASRPRINEQFF | NA | few | TRBV20-1 | 13 | TRBJ2-1
TGTGCCAGCAGTGAAGTTGGGGGGTACGAGCAGTACTTC | CASSEVGGYEQYF | NA | many | TRBV2 | 13 | TRBJ2-7
TGCAGTGCTAGAGGCCCGGCCAGGGATACGTACGAGCAGTACTTC | CSARGPARDTYEQYF | NA | few | TRBV20-1 | 15 | TRBJ2-7
TGTGCCAGCAGCTTAGGGCCGCGCTACGAGCAGTACTTC | CASSLGPRYEQYF | NA | many | TRBV7-9 | 13 | TRBJ2-7
TGCAGTGCTAGACCCCCTGAAGCTTTCTTT | CSARPPEAFF | NA | NA | TRBV20-1 | 10 | TRBJ1-1
TGTGCCAGCAGCTTGGAGGGGGCGCGGTACGAGCAGTACTTC | CASSLEGARYEQYF | NA | NA | TRBV7-2 | 14 | TRBJ2-7
TGTGCCAGCAGCTTGGCGACTAGGGGCGATGAGACCCAGTACTTC | CASSLATRGDETQYF | NA | NA | TRBV7-9 | 15 | TRBJ2-5
TGCAGTGCTAGAGACCTCCAGGGGATCACTGAAGCTTTCTTT | CSARDLQGITEAFF | NA | NA | TRBV20-1 | 14 | TRBJ1-1
TGTGCCAGCTCACCAGTTCGACAGGGCCCAACGAACACCGGGGAGCTGTTTTTT | CASSPVRQGPTNTGELFF | TRBD1 | NA | TRBV18 | 18 | TRBJ2-2
TGTGCCAGCAGTTCGACATCTAACTATGGCTACACCTTC | CASSSTSNYGYTF | NA | few | TRBV12-3/TRBV12-4 | 13 | TRBJ1-2
TGTGCCAGCCGGCCCAGCGGGGGTTCCTACGAGCAGTACTTC | CASRPSGGSYEQYF | TRBD2 | many | TRBV10-3 | 14 | TRBJ2-7
TGTGCCAGCCTCGCGGGACTCAATCAGCCCCAGCATTTT | CASLAGLNQPQHF | NA | NA | TRBV12-3/TRBV12-4 | 13 | TRBJ1-5
TGCAGCGGACGACAGGGAGAAGGAGAGACCCAGTACTTC | CSGRQGEGETQYF | TRBD1 | NA | TRBV29-1 | 13 | TRBJ2-5
TGTGCCAGTAGTGCTCAAACCACAGGGGGGAATGAGCAGTTCTTC | CASSAQTTGGNEQFF | TRBD1 | many | TRBV19 | 15 | TRBJ2-1
TGTGCCATCAGGGGGACAGGGATGGCCGGGGAGCTGTTTTTT | CAIRGTGMAGELFF | TRBD1 | once | TRBV10-3 | 14 | TRBJ2-2
TGTGCCAGCAGTGGGACTAGCCCCAGCTCCTACAATGAGCAGTTCTTC | CASSGTSPSSYNEQFF | TRBD2 | many | TRBV6-6 | 16 | TRBJ2-1
TGCGCCAGCAGCCTCGGGGTGTCCGGGGAGCTGTTTTTT | CASSLGVSGELFF | NA | many | TRBV4-1 | 13 | TRBJ2-2
TGTGCCAGCAGCTTTGGCGGGGGGGCAGATACGCAGTATTTT | CASSFGGGADTQYF | TRBD2 | NA | TRBV5-6 | 14 | TRBJ2-3
TGTGCCAGCAGCCTGCTCGACAGGGGATATAATTCACCCCTCCACTTT | CASSLLDRGYNSPLHF | TRBD1 | NA | TRBV5-6 | 16 | TRBJ1-6
TGTGCCAGCAGCCCACACGTAAGAGAGACCCAGTACTTC | CASSPHVRETQYF | NA | NA | TRBV9 | 13 | TRBJ2-5
TGCAGCGTTTATGGGACAAGCTCTGGAAACACCATATATTTT | CSVYGTSSGNTIYF | NA | NA | TRBV29-1 | 14 | TRBJ1-3
TGCAGCCTGGACGGCTACACCTTC | CSLDGYTF | NA | few | TRBV29-1 | 8 | TRBJ1-2
TGTGCCAGCAGCTTAGAAAGTCACAACGAGCAGTACTTC | CASSLESHNEQYF | NA | many | TRBV7-8 | 13 | TRBJ2-7
TGTGCCAGCAGCCCATCCTTACAGGGTAAGGAGACTGAAGCTTTCTTT | CASSPSLQGKETEAFF | NA | NA | TRBV7-2 | 16 | TRBJ1-1
TGTGCCAGCAGCGCAGGGACGGGTGCCCCCTACAATGAGCAGTTCTTC | CASSAGTGAPYNEQFF | NA | NA | TRBV9 | 16 | TRBJ2-1
TGTGCCAGCAGCTTAGTGACTAGCGGGGGAAAAGAGACCCAGTACTTC | CASSLVTSGGKETQYF | TRBD2 | few | TRBV11-2 | 16 | TRBJ2-5
TGTGCCAGCAGGGTGGGGGTGTCCAAGAACACTGAAGCTTTCTTT | CASRVGVSKNTEAFF | NA | many | TRBV12-3/TRBV12-4 | 15 | TRBJ1-1
TGTGCCAGCAGCCCTGACAGGGAGAGCACAGATACGCAGTATTTT | CASSPDRESTDTQYF | TRBD1 | many | TRBV5-4 | 15 | TRBJ2-3